Below are 7 T cell receptor beta chains sequenced from a single sample in a study of CD8+CD57+ T cells in acquired aplastic anemia. Genomic DNA templated the TCR beta VDJ and CDR3 profiling. From the reads, TCRdb called clonotypes with MiXCR, one entry per CDR3 protein. The data contain over 100,000 distinct CDR3 sequences, less than 45% of them singletons. Specimen: sorted CD4+, CD8+, or CD8+CD57+ T cells (not recorded which) from PBMCs. Receptors originate from a human donor in good health, serving as a control.

Within the sample, this clonotype is medium-sized. V gene TRBV19 combines with J gene TRBJ1-2, with D unclear. Germline V gene data show CDR1 as LNHDA and CDR2 as SQIVND (reference sequence). This CDR3 has 12 amino acids. Trimming took off 7 bases at V and 7 bases at J, with 13 bases between the two ends. The CDR3 sequence: CASKEGAGGYTF. In DNA, the CDR3 is TGTGCCAGTAAGGAGGGCGCAGGTGGCTACACCTTC.

The rearrangement joins TRBV2 to TRBJ2-1; 9 bases line up with TRBD2. V lost 4 bases, J lost 7 bases, and 5 bases stayed unmatched. CDR3 length: 14 amino acids. Germline assignment: CDR1 SNHLY and CDR2 FYNNEI. The CDR3 nucleotides are TGTGCCAGCAGTGTGCGGGGGGGCTTAAATGAGCAGTTCTTC. This gives the protein CASSVRGGLNEQFF.

The gene calls are TRBV7-2 and TRBJ1-1, with a tentative D call TRBD1 (6 bases). V was pared by 6 bases and J by 5 bases, with 16 bases between. Germline values: CDR1 SGHTA, CDR2 FQGNSA. The CDR3 contains 14 residues. As DNA, the CDR3 is TGTGCCAGCAGTCCTTCGGGGGCCAATACTGAAGCTTTCTTT. Protein: CASSPSGANTEAFF.

This clonotype was seen at least ten times. V gene TRBV5-1 combines with J gene TRBJ2-3; D may correspond to TRBD1 or TRBD2 (7 bases each). V dropped 7 bases and J dropped 4 bases, with 19 bases sitting between them. The V gene's germline CDR1 is SGHRS and CDR2 YFSETQ. This CDR3 is 15 amino acids long. The CDR3 is CASAAGGGPADTQYF. The CDR3 DNA reads TGCGCCAGCGCCGCAGGGGGGGGGCCCGCAGATACGCAGTATTTT.

This clonotype has a count of ten or more. This chain uses TRBV5-4 with TRBJ2-7; TRBD1 agrees at 12 bases. This CDR3 is built from 17 residues. V lost 0 bases, J lost 5 bases, and 9 bases stayed unmatched. CDR1 is SGHNT, CDR2 YYREEE, per germline (reference sequence). CDR3 loop: CASSLVGFGTGGHEQYF. The CDR3 DNA sequence: TGTGCCAGCAGCTTGGTGGGGTTCGGGACAGGGGGCCACGAGCAGTACTTC. Complete variable domain (other parts from reference TRBV5-4 and TRBJ2-7): ETGVTQSPTHLIKTRGQQVTLRCSSQSGHNTVSWYQQALGQGPQFIFQYYREEENGRGNFPPRFSGLQFPNYSSELNVNALELDDSALYLCASSLVGFGTGGHEQYFGPGTRLTVT.

The chain employs TRBV10-3 and TRBJ1-6; the D gene is possibly TRBD1 (5 bases). Trimming took 3 bases from V and 7 from J, leaving 13 bases between them. Germline V gene data show CDR1 as ENHRY and CDR2 as SYGVKD. This CDR3 comprises 15 residues. The CDR3 region is CAISDYQGGNSPLHF. In DNA, the CDR3 is TGTGCCATCAGTGATTATCAGGGCGGGAATTCACCCCTCCACTTT.

This sequence joins TRBV18 and TRBJ1-4; 7 nucleotides align to TRBD1. This CDR3 region has 18 residues. CDR1 is KGHSH, CDR2 LQKENI, per germline. J gave up 5 bases and V 4 bases, and 16 bases lay outside the gene matches. Here the CDR3 reads CASSLRTPGGRENEKLFF. The CDR3 DNA reads TGTGCCAGCTCACTTCGTACTCCAGGGGGAAGGGAGAATGAAAAACTGTTTTTT.